This T cell receptor beta chain was identified in a study of cytotoxic CD8 clonotypes in ibrutinib-treated CLL. Whole-study context: Partial responses numbered about 24 and complete responses 2; after a median around 68 months, roughly 15 stayed remitted and approximately 12 progressed. Study-level points and caveats: While tracking circulating CD8+ T-cell counts, baseline clonality exceeded that of age-matched healthy donors. Whereas clonality rose at ibrutinib response, it declined toward baseline at progression. Sampling time points were not equivalent between sustained-remission and progressing patients.

Germline loops: CDR1 LNHDA, CDR2 SQIVND (reference sequence). The CDR3 has 14 residues. Trimming cost V 5 bases and J 0 bases, with 10 bases left between them. This clone is labeled medium-sized (0.01 to 0.1%). The antigen is unknown. The table came from immunoSEQ multiplex PCR; TCRdb's copy has only in-frame clones and leaves some out. The sample holds about 36,000 clones, 71% seen once. The starting material was PBMCs, obtained at disease progression, from a patient treated with ibrutinib. This rearrangement joins TRBV19 to TRBJ1-2; a weak D match, TRBD1 (5 bases). The sequence was collected from a human donor with chronic lymphocytic leukemia. CDR3: CASSWTSTNYGYTF. CDR3 DNA sequence: TGTGCCAGTAGTTGGACAAGTACTAACTATGGCTACACCTTC.